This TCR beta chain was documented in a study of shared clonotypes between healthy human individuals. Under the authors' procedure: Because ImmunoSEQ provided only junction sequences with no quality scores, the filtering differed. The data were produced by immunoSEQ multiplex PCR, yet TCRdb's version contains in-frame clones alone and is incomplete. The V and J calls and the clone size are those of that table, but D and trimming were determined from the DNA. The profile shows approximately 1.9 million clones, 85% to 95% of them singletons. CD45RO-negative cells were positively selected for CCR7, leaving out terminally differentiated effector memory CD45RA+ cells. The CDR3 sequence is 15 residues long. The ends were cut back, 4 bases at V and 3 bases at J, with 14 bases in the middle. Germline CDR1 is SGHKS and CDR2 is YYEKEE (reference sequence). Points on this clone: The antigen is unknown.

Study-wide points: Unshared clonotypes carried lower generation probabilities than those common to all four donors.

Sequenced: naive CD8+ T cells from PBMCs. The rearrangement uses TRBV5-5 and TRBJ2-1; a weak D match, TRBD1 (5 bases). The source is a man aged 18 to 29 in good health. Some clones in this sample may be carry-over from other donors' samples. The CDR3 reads CASSPLRQGYNEQFF. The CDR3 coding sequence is TGTGCCAGCAGCCCACTTAGGCAGGGCTACAATGAGCAGTTCTTC.